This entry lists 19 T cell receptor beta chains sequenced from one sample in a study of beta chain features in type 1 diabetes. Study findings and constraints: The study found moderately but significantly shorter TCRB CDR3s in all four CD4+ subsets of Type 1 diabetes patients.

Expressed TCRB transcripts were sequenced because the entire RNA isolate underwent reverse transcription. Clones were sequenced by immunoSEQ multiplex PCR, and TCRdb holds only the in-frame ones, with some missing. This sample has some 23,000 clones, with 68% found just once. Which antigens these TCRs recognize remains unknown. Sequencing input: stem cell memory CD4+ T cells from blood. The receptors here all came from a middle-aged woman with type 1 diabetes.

The CDR3 DNA sequence: TGTGCCAGCAGCTTAGTGAAAGCAGTCGGGTACAATGAGCAGTTCTTC. Protein sequence: CASSLVKAVGYNEQFF. The V and J genes are TRBV7-8 and TRBJ2-1; D uncertain. The V and J ends lost 1 base and 4 bases respectively, with 14 bases between them. There are 16 residues in the CDR3. Germline CDR1 is SGHVS and CDR2 is FQNEAQ.

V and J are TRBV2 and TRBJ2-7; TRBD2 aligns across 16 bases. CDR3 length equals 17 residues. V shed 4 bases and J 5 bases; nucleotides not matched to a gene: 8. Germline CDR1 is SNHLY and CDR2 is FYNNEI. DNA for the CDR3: TGTGCCAGCAGTGTGGGACTAGCGGGAGGGCAAAGGAACGAGCAGTACTTC. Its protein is CASSVGLAGGQRNEQYF.

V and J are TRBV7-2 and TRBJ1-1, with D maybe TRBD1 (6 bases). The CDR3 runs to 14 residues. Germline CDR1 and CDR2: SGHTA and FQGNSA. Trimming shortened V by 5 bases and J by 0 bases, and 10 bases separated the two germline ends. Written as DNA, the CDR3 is TGTGCCAGCAGCCCCCGGACAGTGAACACTGAAGCTTTCTTT. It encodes CASSPRTVNTEAFF.

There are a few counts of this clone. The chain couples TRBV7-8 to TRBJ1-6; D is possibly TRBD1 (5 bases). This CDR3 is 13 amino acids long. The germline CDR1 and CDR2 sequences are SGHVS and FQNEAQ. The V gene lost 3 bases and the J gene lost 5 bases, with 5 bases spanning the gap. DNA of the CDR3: TGTGCCAGCAGCTTGACAGATAATTCACCCCTCCACTTT. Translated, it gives CASSLTDNSPLHF.

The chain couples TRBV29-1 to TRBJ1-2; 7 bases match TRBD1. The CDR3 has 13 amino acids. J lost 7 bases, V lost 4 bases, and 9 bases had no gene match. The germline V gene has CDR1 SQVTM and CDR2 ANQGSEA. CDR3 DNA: TGCAGCGTTGGTAAAGGGGGCGTTTTTGGCTACACCTTC. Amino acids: CSVGKGGVFGYTF.

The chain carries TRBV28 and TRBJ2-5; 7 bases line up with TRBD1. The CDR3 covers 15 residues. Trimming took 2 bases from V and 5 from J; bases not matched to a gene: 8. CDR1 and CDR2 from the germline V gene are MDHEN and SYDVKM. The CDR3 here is CASSLTGVEWETQYF. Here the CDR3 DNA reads TGTGCCAGCAGTTTAACAGGGGTTGAGTGGGAGACCCAGTACTTC.

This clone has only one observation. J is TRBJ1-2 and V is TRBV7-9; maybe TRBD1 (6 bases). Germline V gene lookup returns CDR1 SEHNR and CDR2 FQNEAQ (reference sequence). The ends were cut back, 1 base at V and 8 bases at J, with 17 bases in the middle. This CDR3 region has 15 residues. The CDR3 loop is CASSLDGQGTGGYTF. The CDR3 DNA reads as TGTGCCAGCAGCTTAGATGGGCAGGGGACGGGAGGCTACACCTTC. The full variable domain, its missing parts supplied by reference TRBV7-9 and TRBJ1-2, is DTGVSQNPRHKITKRGQNVTFRCDPISEHNRLYWYRQTLGQGPEFLTYFQNEAQLEKSRLLSDRFSAERPKGSFSTLEIQRTEQGDSAMYLCASSLDGQGTGGYTFGSGTRLTVV.

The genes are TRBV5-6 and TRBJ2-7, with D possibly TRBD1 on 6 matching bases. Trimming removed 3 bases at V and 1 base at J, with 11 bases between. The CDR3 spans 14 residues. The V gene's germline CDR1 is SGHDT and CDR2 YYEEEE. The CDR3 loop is CASSYGQPSYEQYF. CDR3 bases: TGTGCCAGCAGCTACGGACAGCCGTCCTACGAGCAGTACTTC.

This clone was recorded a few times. The CDR3 DNA sequence: TGCGCCAGCAGCTTCGGCGGTGAGCAGTTCTTC. It encodes CASSFGGEQFF. The rearrangement links TRBV5-1 to TRBJ2-1; D not certain. Trimming removed 2 bases at V and 9 bases at J, with 6 bases between. The CDR3 sequence is 11 residues long. The germline gives CDR1 SGHRS, CDR2 YFSETQ.

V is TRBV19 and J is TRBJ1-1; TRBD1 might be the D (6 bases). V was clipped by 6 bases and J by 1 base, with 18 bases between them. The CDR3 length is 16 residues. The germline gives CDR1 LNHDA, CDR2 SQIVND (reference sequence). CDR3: CASSVIEGHRNTEAFF. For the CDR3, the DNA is TGTGCCAGTAGCGTAATTGAGGGACATAGGAACACTGAAGCTTTCTTT.

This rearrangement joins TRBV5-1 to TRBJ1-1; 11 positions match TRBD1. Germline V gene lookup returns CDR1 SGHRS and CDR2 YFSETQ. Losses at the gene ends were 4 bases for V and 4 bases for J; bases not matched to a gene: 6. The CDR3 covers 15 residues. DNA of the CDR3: TGCGCCAGCAGCCGGGGGACAGGGGGGGTCACTGAAGCTTTCTTT. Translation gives CASSRGTGGVTEAFF.

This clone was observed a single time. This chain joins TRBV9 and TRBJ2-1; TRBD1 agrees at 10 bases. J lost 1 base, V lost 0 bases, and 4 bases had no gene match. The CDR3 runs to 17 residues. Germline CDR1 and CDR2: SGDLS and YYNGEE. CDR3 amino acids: CASSVGTGGWSYNEQFF. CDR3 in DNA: TGTGCCAGCAGCGTAGGGACAGGGGGTTGGTCCTACAATGAGCAGTTCTTC.

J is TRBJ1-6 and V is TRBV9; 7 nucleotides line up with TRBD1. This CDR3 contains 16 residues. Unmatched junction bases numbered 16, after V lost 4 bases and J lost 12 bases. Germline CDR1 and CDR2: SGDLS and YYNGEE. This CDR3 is CASSLGAGTAEGPLHF. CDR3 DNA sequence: TGTGCCAGCAGCCTCGGGGCCGGGACAGCGGAAGGACCCCTCCACTTT. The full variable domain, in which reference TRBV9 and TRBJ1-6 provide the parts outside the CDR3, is DSGVTQTPKHLITATGQRVTLRCSPRSGDLSVYWYQQSLDQGLQFLIQYYNGEERAKGNILERFSAQQFPDLHSELNLSSLELGDSALYFCASSLGAGTAEGPLHFGNGTRLTVT.

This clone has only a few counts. CDR3 nucleotides: TGTGCCTGGCGACACCCGGGAGAGGAGCAGTACTTC. Protein: CAWRHPGEEQYF. The chain joins TRBV30 to TRBJ2-7, with TRBD2 as a possible D gene (6 bases). V lost 5 bases and J lost 7, with 15 bases in between. The CDR3 sequence is 12 residues long. Germline CDR1 reads GTSNPN; CDR2 reads SVGIG (reference sequence).

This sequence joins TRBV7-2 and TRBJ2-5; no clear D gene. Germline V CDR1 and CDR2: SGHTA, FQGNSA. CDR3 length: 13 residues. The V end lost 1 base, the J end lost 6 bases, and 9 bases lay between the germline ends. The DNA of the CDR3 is TGTGCCAGCAGCTTAGAAGAGATGCAGACCCAGTACTTC. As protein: CASSLEEMQTQYF.

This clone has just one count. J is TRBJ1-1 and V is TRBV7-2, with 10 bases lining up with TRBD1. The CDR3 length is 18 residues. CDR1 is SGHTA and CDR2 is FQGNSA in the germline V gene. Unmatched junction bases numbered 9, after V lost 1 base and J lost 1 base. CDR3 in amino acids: CASSLVGTGDFSNTEAFF. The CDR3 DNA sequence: TGTGCCAGCAGCTTAGTGGGGACAGGGGACTTCTCGAACACTGAAGCTTTCTTT.

The CDR3 sequence: CASSSRQGKEGNQPQHF. The CDR3 region has the DNA TGTGCCAGCAGCTCTCGACAGGGGAAAGAGGGCAATCAGCCCCAGCATTTT. The V call is TRBV4-2, the J call TRBJ1-5; 8 bases line up with TRBD1. Germline values: CDR1 LGHNA, CDR2 YNFKEQ. The trim removed 5 bases at V and 2 bases at J, leaving 11 bases unmatched. This CDR3 region has 17 residues.

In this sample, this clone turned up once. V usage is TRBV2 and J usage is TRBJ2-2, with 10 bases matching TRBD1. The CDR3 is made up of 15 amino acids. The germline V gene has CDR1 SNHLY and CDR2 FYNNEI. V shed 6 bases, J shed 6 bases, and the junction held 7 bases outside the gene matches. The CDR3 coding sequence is TGTGCCAGCAGACACCGGGACAGGGGTCCCGGGGAGCTGTTTTTT. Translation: CASRHRDRGPGELFF.

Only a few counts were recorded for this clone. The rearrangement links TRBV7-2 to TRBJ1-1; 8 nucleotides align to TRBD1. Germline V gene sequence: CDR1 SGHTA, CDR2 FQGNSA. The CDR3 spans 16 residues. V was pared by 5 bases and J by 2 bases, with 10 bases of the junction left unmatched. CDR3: CASSILGQGGNTEAFF. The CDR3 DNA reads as TGTGCCAGCAGCATCCTTGGACAGGGCGGTAACACTGAAGCTTTCTTT.